Sequencing of this T cell receptor beta chain was carried out in a study of Graves' ophthalmopathy and Graves' hyperthyroidism. In this sample, this clonotype turned up many times. Clinical symptoms, serum thyroxine, TRAb, thyroid ultrasound and orbital computed tomography were relied on for diagnosis. As the template, RNA transcripts were used to amplify TCR beta CDR3 regions. In the first round, RT-PCR was carried out with HTBI primers, and a multiplex PCR formed the second round. A single record per CDR3 protein comes from TCRdb applying MiXCR to the multiplex PCR reads. Altogether approximately 460,000 distinct CDR3 sequences are present, roughly 14% being singletons, with the ten largest covering around 9.8%. V lost 4 bases, J lost 8 bases, and 15 bases lay in between. The CDR3 consists of 15 residues. Germline CDR1 is MDHEN and CDR2 is SYDVKM.

The rearrangement joins TRBV28 to TRBJ1-6; TRBD1 is a possible D gene (5 bases). Sequencing was done on a sample of blood. This receptor was taken from a woman aged 25-40 years with Graves' ophthalmopathy. The CDR3 nucleotides are TGTGCCAGCAGTTCCCCCCGGGGCTCGGATTCACCCCTCCACTTT. Amino acids: CASSSPRGSDSPLHF.